This TCR beta chain was profiled in a study of blood T cell repertoires in COVID-19. Sequencing used immunoSEQ multiplex PCR; TCRdb keeps in-frame clones, though not all of them. Among around 78,000 clones, roughly 73% were seen once, and the ten largest hold 7.5% to 10%. Trimming shortened V by 5 bases and J by 8 bases, and 12 bases separated the two germline ends. This CDR3 has 12 amino acids. Germline V gene lookup returns CDR1 SEHNR and CDR2 FQNEAQ (reference sequence). Sequencing was done on a sample of peripheral blood. The origin of this receptor is a human donor in a cohort sampled during active COVID-19. The chain joins TRBV7-9 to TRBJ1-1, with D possibly TRBD1 on 6 matching bases. This CDR3 reads CASSVKGTEAFF. DNA of the CDR3: TGTGCCAGCAGCGTGAAGGGGACAGAAGCTTTCTTT.